The 27 T cell receptor beta chains below all came from one sample that was sequenced in a study of cytotoxic CD8 clonotypes in ibrutinib-treated CLL. The data were produced by immunoSEQ multiplex PCR, yet TCRdb's version contains in-frame clones alone and is incomplete. The sample shows approximately 48,000 clones, more than 45% of them seen only once. The source material was PBMCs, sampled after 12 months of ibrutinib treatment. These receptors were obtained from a human donor with chronic lymphocytic leukemia.

The rearrangement uses TRBV5-1 and TRBJ1-1; the match to TRBD1 covers 12 bases. The V and J ends lost 4 bases and 4 bases, in that order; junction bases with no gene match: 8. The germline CDR1 and CDR2 sequences are SGHRS and YFSETQ. The CDR3 extends over 16 amino acids. Written as DNA, the CDR3 is TGCGCCAGCAGCGAGTTCTCGGGACAGGGGGCCACTGAAGCTTTCTTT. The encoded protein is CASSEFSGQGATEAFF.

J is TRBJ1-5 and V is TRBV9; 7 nucleotides align to TRBD1. Trimming at V came to 0 bases and at J to 3 bases, leaving 9 bases not matched to a gene. Looked up from germline, CDR1 is SGDLS and CDR2 is YYNGEE. The CDR3 sequence is 17 residues long. The CDR3 region has the DNA TGTGCCAGCAGCGTAGGACCCAGGGGGGGAATCAATCAGCCCCAGCATTTT. This encodes CASSVGPRGGINQPQHF.

The chain has TRBV19 and TRBJ2-7; 9 positions agree with TRBD1. V shed 5 bases and J 2 bases; nucleotides not matched to a gene: 4. The germline V gene has CDR1 LNHDA and CDR2 SQIVND (reference sequence). The CDR3 has 14 amino acids. The CDR3 DNA sequence: TGTGCCAGTAGTCCCCGACAGGGGGCCTACGAGCAGTACTTC. Translation: CASSPRQGAYEQYF.

This chain connects TRBV18 to TRBJ2-3; 7 positions match TRBD2. J lost 6 bases, V lost 6 bases, and 12 bases had no gene match. Germline V CDR1 and CDR2: KGHSH, LQKENI. CDR3 length: 15 residues. The CDR3 protein is CASSSGPGGSDTQYF. The CDR3 nucleotides read TGTGCCAGCTCTTCCGGTCCAGGCGGGAGTGATACGCAGTATTTT.

The chain recombines TRBV27 with TRBJ2-7; perhaps TRBD2 as D (6 bases). The germline V gene has CDR1 MNHEY and CDR2 SMNVEV (reference sequence). V was shortened by 5 bases and J by 1 base, with 21 bases between the two germline ends. The CDR3 totals 17 residues. The CDR3 loop reads CASSISQLAGTSYEQYF. For the CDR3, the DNA is TGTGCCAGCAGTATCAGCCAACTAGCAGGGACTTCCTACGAGCAGTACTTC.

The chain is built from TRBV4-1 and TRBJ2-3, with 14 bases matching TRBD2. Germline trimming cut 3 bases from V and 3 bases from J; bases unmatched to any gene: 5. Germline-derived CDR1 and CDR2 are MGHRA and YSYEKL. The CDR3 spans 17 residues. The CDR3 loop is CASSQDGTSGRTDTQYF. CDR3 coding DNA: TGCGCCAGCAGCCAGGATGGGACTAGCGGGAGAACAGATACGCAGTATTTT.

The chain has TRBV2 and TRBJ2-7, with D perhaps being TRBD1 or TRBD2 (5 bases each). V lost 4 bases to trimming and J lost 2 bases, with 12 bases between them. The CDR3 has 14 residues. Germline lookup yields CDR1 SNHLY and CDR2 FYNNEI. CDR3 protein: CASSASGATYEQYF. CDR3 nucleotides: TGTGCCAGCAGTGCCTCCGGGGCTACCTACGAGCAGTACTTC.

The chain recombines TRBV19 with TRBJ1-2; maybe TRBD1 (6 bases). This CDR3 spans 16 amino acids. CDR1 and CDR2 from the germline V gene are LNHDA and SQIVND (reference sequence). The ends were cut back, 7 bases at V and 2 bases at J, with 20 bases in the middle. DNA for the CDR3: TGTGCCAGTACCCCTAGAGGGGGGGGGCAAAACTATGGCTACACCTTC. Translated: CASTPRGGGQNYGYTF.

This clone was seen a few times. The chain employs TRBV15 and TRBJ2-3; no definite D call. Per the germline V gene, CDR1 is LNHNV and CDR2 is YYDKDF (reference sequence). The length of the CDR3 is 11 residues. V lost 7 bases and J lost 2, with 4 bases in between. The CDR3, as DNA: TGTGCCACCACTAACACAGATACGCAGTATTTT. Translating it yields CATTNTDTQYF.

The chain joins TRBV28 to TRBJ1-3; 8 bases match TRBD1. The CDR3 covers 15 residues. J gave up 8 bases and V 5 bases, and 11 bases lay outside the gene matches. In germline, CDR1 is MDHEN, CDR2 SYDVKM. The CDR3 bases are TGTGCCAGCAGTCTCCTTCTGACAGGGGACCACACCATATATTTT. Encoded protein: CASSLLLTGDHTIYF.

The table lists this clone with a count of one. V usage is TRBV5-1 and J usage is TRBJ2-6; perhaps D is TRBD1 or TRBD2 (5 bases each). The CDR3 totals 18 residues. Germline values: CDR1 SGHRS, CDR2 YFSETQ. V was pared by 0 bases and J by 2 bases, with 15 bases between. CDR3: CASSLEGTGMAGANVLTF. CDR3 in DNA: TGCGCCAGCAGCTTGGAAGGGACGGGGATGGCTGGGGCCAACGTCCTGACTTTC.

In its sample, this clone was seen a few times. This sequence joins TRBV15 and TRBJ1-3; the D gene is possibly TRBD1 (5 bases). Germline CDR1 LNHNV, CDR2 YYDKDF (reference sequence). This CDR3 is 15 amino acids long. The V gene lost 1 base and the J gene lost 1 base, with 8 bases spanning the gap. CDR3 amino acids: CATSRGGVSGNTIYF. Here the CDR3 DNA reads TGTGCCACCAGCAGAGGGGGGGTATCTGGAAACACCATATATTTT.

The J gene is TRBJ2-2, the V gene TRBV5-1; the match to TRBD1 covers 8 bases. Germline CDR1 SGHRS, CDR2 YFSETQ. The CDR3 spans 14 residues. V shed 4 bases, J shed 7 bases, and the junction held 6 bases outside the gene matches. CDR3 nucleotides: TGCGCCAGCAGCCCCGGGGACAGGATCGGGGAGCTGTTTTTT. Protein sequence: CASSPGDRIGELFF. Complete variable domain (other parts from reference TRBV5-1 and TRBJ2-2): KAGVTQTPRYLIKTRGQQVTLSCSPISGHRSVSWYQQTPGQGLQFLFEYFSETQRNKGNFPGRFSGRQFSNSRSEMNVSTLELGDSALYLCASSPGDRIGELFFGEGSRLTVL.

The gene calls are TRBV28 and TRBJ2-6; TRBD1 matches 7 bases. Trimming cost V 3 bases and J 4 bases; bases outside gene matches: 9. This CDR3 region has 17 residues. CDR1 MDHEN and CDR2 SYDVKM come from the germline V gene. This chain's CDR3 is CASSLEQGLWGANVLTF. CDR3 DNA: TGTGCCAGCAGTTTGGAACAGGGGCTGTGGGGGGCCAACGTCCTGACTTTC.

This clone was seen a few times. The chain recombines TRBV6-6 with TRBJ2-7; D possibly matches TRBD1 or TRBD2 (5 bases each). The germline gives CDR1 MNHNY, CDR2 SVGAGI (reference sequence). Trimming pared 5 bases from V and 0 bases from J, leaving 14 bases between. This CDR3 has 15 residues. CDR3 residues: CASSKRDPSSYEQYF. The CDR3 DNA reads TGTGCCAGCAGTAAAAGGGACCCAAGCTCCTACGAGCAGTACTTC.

This chain links TRBV6-6 with TRBJ2-7, with D possibly matching TRBD1 (6 bases). The germline V gene has CDR1 MNHNY and CDR2 SVGAGI (reference sequence). Trimming removed 2 bases at V and 3 bases at J, with 8 bases between. The CDR3 length is 13 residues. In nucleotides, the CDR3 is TGTGCCAGCAGTTACACGGACAGCTACGAGCAGTACTTC. This translates into CASSYTDSYEQYF.

This clone has just a few counts. V usage is TRBV11-3 and J usage is TRBJ2-5, with D perhaps matching TRBD2 (5 bases). Germline CDR1 reads SGHNT; CDR2 reads YENEEA. V lost 1 base and J lost 8, with 11 bases in between. The CDR3 spans 13 residues. The DNA for the CDR3 is TGTGCCAGCAGCTTAGTAGCGAGAGACACCCAGTACTTC. Its protein product is CASSLVARDTQYF.

The genes are TRBV9 and TRBJ2-1; no reliable D call. This CDR3 comprises 13 residues. Germline CDR1 SGDLS, CDR2 YYNGEE. The germline V and J ends were trimmed by 2 bases and 7 bases, with 10 bases remaining between them. Written as DNA, the CDR3 is TGTGCCAGCAGCGTGATGGGGATGAATGAGCAGTTCTTC. Translation: CASSVMGMNEQFF.

The chain links TRBV7-2 to TRBJ2-3, with D possibly matching TRBD2 (6 bases). The CDR3 is 17 amino acids. Per germline, CDR1 SGHTA and CDR2 FQGNSA. Trimming removed 5 bases at V and 1 base at J, with 19 bases between. DNA of the CDR3: TGTGCCAGCAGCCTCTCCTTTCGGCGGGATCGCACAGATACGCAGTATTTT. Protein: CASSLSFRRDRTDTQYF.

This chain links TRBV27 with TRBJ1-2, with TRBD1 as a possible D gene (5 bases). The CDR3 runs to 13 residues. The germline V and J ends were trimmed by 2 bases and 8 bases, with 12 bases remaining between them. Looked up from germline, CDR1 is MNHEY and CDR2 is SMNVEV (reference sequence). CDR3 coding DNA: TGTGCCAGCAGTTTAGCCTCCGGGGCCGGCTACACCTTC. This codes for CASSLASGAGYTF.

CDR3 sequence: CASSLRGSYEQYF. CDR3 in DNA: TGTGCCAGCAGCTTGAGAGGGTCCTACGAGCAGTACTTC. The chain uses TRBV7-2 and TRBJ2-7, with a weak D call TRBD2 (5 bases). Between the trimmed V and J ends, which lost 3 bases and 1 base, there was a span of 7 bases. Germline CDR1 is SGHTA and CDR2 is FQGNSA. The CDR3 is made up of 13 amino acids.

The chain couples TRBV19 to TRBJ1-4, with D maybe TRBD1 (6 bases). CDR3 size: 15 residues. V lost 8 bases, J lost 3 bases, and 16 bases lay in between. Germline CDR1 LNHDA, CDR2 SQIVND (reference sequence). In nucleotides, the CDR3 is TGTGCCAGTTCACCCCAGGGGTTCGCTAATGAAAAACTGTTTTTT. Protein product: CASSPQGFANEKLFF.

The gene calls are TRBV2 and TRBJ1-6; 7 bases map to TRBD1. The CDR3 is made up of 14 amino acids. Germline V lookup: CDR1 SNHLY, CDR2 FYNNEI. J lost 9 bases, V lost 5 bases, and 7 bases had no gene match. This CDR3 reads CASSSDRPTSPLHF. DNA for the CDR3: TGTGCCAGCAGTTCGGACAGGCCGACTTCACCCCTCCACTTT.

The chain has TRBV7-2 and TRBJ1-1; D call uncertain. Germline V gives CDR1 SGHTA, CDR2 FQGNSA. The ends were cut back, 3 bases at V and 1 base at J, with 9 bases in the middle. CDR3 length equals 14 residues. The CDR3: CASSFGHQNTEAFF. The DNA of the CDR3 is TGTGCCAGCAGCTTTGGCCACCAGAACACTGAAGCTTTCTTT. Full variable domain (missing parts from reference TRBV7-2 and TRBJ1-1): GAGVSQSPSNKVTEKGKDVELRCDPISGHTALYWYRQSLGQGLEFLIYFQGNSAPDKSGLPSDRFSAERTGGSVSTLTIQRTQQEDSAVYLCASSFGHQNTEAFFGQGTRLTVV.

The J gene is TRBJ2-1, the V gene TRBV11-3; 8 nucleotides align to TRBD2. V was pared by 1 base and J by 2 bases, with 4 bases of the junction left unmatched. This CDR3 region has 16 residues. CDR1 and CDR2 from the germline V gene are SGHNT and YENEEA. CDR3 DNA: TGTGCCAGCAGCTTAGGTACGGGAGGGACCTACAATGAGCAGTTCTTC. This encodes CASSLGTGGTYNEQFF.

The chain links TRBV9 to TRBJ2-2, with D possibly matching TRBD1 (6 bases). The CDR3 is 13 residues long. The V end lost 6 bases, the J end lost 8 bases, and 14 bases lay between the germline ends. In germline, CDR1 is SGDLS, CDR2 YYNGEE. The CDR3: CASTHRTEGELFF. In nucleotides, the CDR3 is TGTGCCAGCACCCACCGGACAGAAGGGGAGCTGTTTTTT.

The chain uses TRBV5-1 and TRBJ2-5; 10 nucleotides agree with TRBD1. CDR3 length: 13 residues. J gave up 5 bases and V 5 bases, and 3 bases lay outside the gene matches. CDR1 and CDR2 from the germline V gene are SGHRS and YFSETQ. CDR3 in DNA: TGCGCCAGCAGTCCGGGACAGGGGGAGACCCAGTACTTC. Translated: CASSPGQGETQYF.